This entry concerns a single T cell receptor beta chain. This table comes from immunoSEQ multiplex PCR, and its TCRdb copy is limited to in-frame clones, with some not included. The table includes roughly 200,000 clones, 70% to 90% detected once. The sample comes from a study of blood T cell repertoires in COVID-19. V shed 3 bases and J shed 5 bases, with 16 bases lying between them. This CDR3 has 15 amino acids. Germline loops: CDR1 LGHNA, CDR2 YSLEER. This receptor was identified in a man in his fifties or sixties with acute or convalescent COVID-19. Sequencing was performed on peripheral blood. The rearrangement uses TRBV4-3 and TRBJ1-1, with D maybe TRBD1 (6 bases). Here the CDR3 DNA reads TGCGCCAGCAGCCACCCAGGCAGGGGAGAGACTGAAGCTTTCTTT. Residues: CASSHPGRGETEAFF.